This T cell receptor beta chain was retrieved from a study of T-cell memory formation after mild COVID-19. The CDR3 contains 13 residues. Trimming pared 5 bases from V and 4 bases from J, leaving 11 bases between. TCRdb passed the 5' RACE reads through MiXCR, listing each CDR3 protein once. Seen here are 450,000 or so distinct CDR3 sequences, around 18% observed once, and the top ten hold roughly 8.4%. The origin of this receptor is an adult woman who had mild COVID-19 (a few samples of this study predate the infection). Cell type and time point are not known. The chain uses TRBV12-3 or TRBV12-4 and TRBJ1-2, with D hard to call. The sequenced sample was PBMCs or a T cell subset sorted from them (not recorded which). The CDR3 DNA reads TGTGCCAGCAGTGTATACGAGGTCTATGGCTACACCTTC. Translation gives CASSVYEVYGYTF.